A selection of T cell receptor beta chains follows, all from one sample in a study of OX40 agonist ivuxolimab in advanced cancers. TCRdb keeps only in-frame clones here, not all; method: immunoSEQ multiplex PCR. The table records some 17,000 clones, 80% to 90% of them present only once. The specimen was CD4+ or CD8+ T cells sorted from blood, collected in a trial of the OX40 agonist ivuxolimab. The origin of the receptors is an adult with an advanced solid tumor such as melanoma, head and neck, liver or kidney cancer. CDR3s include the opening cysteine and the closing phenylalanine or tryptophan. A D gene is named only where the DNA matches it firmly. Clone size appears in some rows only: once, few, many, or a class for an expanded clone.

V	J	D	size	DNA	CDR3
TRBV4-3	TRBJ1-2	NA	NA	TGCGCCAGCAGCCTTAACAGGGAGGATCACTATGGCTACACCTTC	CASSLNREDHYGYTF
TRBV29-1	TRBJ2-1	NA	NA	TGCAGCGTTCCCCTCGGAGACCCATACAATGAGCAGTTCTTC	CSVPLGDPYNEQFF
TRBV5-6	TRBJ2-7	NA	NA	TGTGCCAGCAGCCTCGGGACGACCTACGAGCAGTACTTC	CASSLGTTYEQYF
TRBV18	TRBJ2-5	NA	NA	TGTGCCAGCTCCGGGGAGACCCAGTACTTC	CASSGETQYF
TRBV5-1	TRBJ1-1	TRBD1	once	TGCGCCAGCAGAGGACAGGAGCCCGTTTACACTGAAGCTTTCTTT	CASRGQEPVYTEAFF
TRBV19	TRBJ1-1	NA	NA	TGTGCCAGTAGTATCGACCCTAACACTGAAGCTTTCTTT	CASSIDPNTEAFF
TRBV9	TRBJ1-5	NA	NA	TGTGCCAGCAGCGTAGGGGGGGCGGATCAGCCCCAGCATTTT	CASSVGGADQPQHF
TRBV25-1	TRBJ1-2	NA	NA	TGTGCCAGCAGTGAATACGGGGACTATGGCTACACCTTC	CASSEYGDYGYTF
TRBV7-9	TRBJ1-3	NA	NA	TGTGCCAGCAGCTTAGGGCAGGGGTCTCGAAACACCATATATTTT	CASSLGQGSRNTIYF
TRBV27	TRBJ2-3	NA	NA	TGTGCCAGCAGTACAAATGCGATGGATACGCAGTATTTT	CASSTNAMDTQYF
TRBV27	TRBJ1-1	NA	NA	TGTGCCACCGGGACACCGAACACTGAAGCTTTCTTT	CATGTPNTEAFF
TRBV27	TRBJ1-1	NA	NA	TGTGCCAGCAGTTTCACAGGGCCCTCATTTGAAGCTTTCTTT	CASSFTGPSFEAFF
TRBV6-5	TRBJ2-7	NA	NA	TGTGCCAGCAGTTACTTTCAGGACTCGGCCTACGAGCAGTACTTC	CASSYFQDSAYEQYF
TRBV7-9	TRBJ2-2	NA	NA	TGTGCCAGCAGCTTAGCGATAGTAATCGCGAACACCGGGGAGCTGTTTTTT	CASSLAIVIANTGELFF
TRBV11-1	TRBJ1-1	NA	NA	TGTGCCAGCAGCTTACGTCGGGGTAATACTGAAGCTTTCTTT	CASSLRRGNTEAFF
TRBV6-6	TRBJ2-1	NA	NA	TGTGCCAGCAGTTACTTAAATGAGCAGTTCTTC	CASSYLNEQFF
TRBV7-6	TRBJ2-1	TRBD2	NA	TGTGCCAGCAGCACCCCGACTAGCGGGAGGCCAAGCTCCTACAATGAGCAGTTCTTC	CASSTPTSGRPSSYNEQFF
TRBV9	TRBJ2-2	NA	few	TGTGCCAGCAGCGTGGGACTTATGAACACCGGGGAGCTGTTTTTT	CASSVGLMNTGELFF
TRBV19	TRBJ2-1	NA	NA	TGTGCCAGTATGCAGGGTTATGAGCAGTTCTTC	CASMQGYEQFF
TRBV13	TRBJ2-7	TRBD1	once	TGTGCCACCGGGGACAGGGGCTCCTACGAGCAGTACTTC	CATGDRGSYEQYF
TRBV11-2	TRBJ2-3	TRBD2	NA	TGTGCCAGCAGCGACCCTCAGACTAGCGGGAGCACAGATACGCAGTATTTT	CASSDPQTSGSTDTQYF
TRBV7-3	TRBJ2-3	NA	NA	TGTGCCAGCAGCTTAGGACACTCTAGCACAGATACGCAGTATTTT	CASSLGHSSTDTQYF
TRBV10-2	TRBJ1-1	NA	NA	TGCGCCAGCAGCTTGACAGACAGGAACACTGAAGCTTTCTTT	CASSLTDRNTEAFF
TRBV30	TRBJ1-1	NA	NA	TGTGCCTGGAGGGGACTAGGGACTGAAGCTTTCTTT	CAWRGLGTEAFF
TRBV9	TRBJ1-1	NA	NA	TGTGCCAGCAGCGCCCTGGACGTGACTGAAGCTTTCTTT	CASSALDVTEAFF
TRBV27	TRBJ1-3	NA	NA	TGTGCCAGCGTCGAAGGAAACACCATATATTTT	CASVEGNTIYF
TRBV4-1	TRBJ1-1	NA	NA	TGCGCCAGCAGCCTCGGAGTCGGGGGGACTGAAGCTTTCTTT	CASSLGVGGTEAFF
TRBV29-1	TRBJ2-7	NA	NA	TGCAGCGTCCGCGGGCATCTCTCCTACGAGCAGTACTTC	CSVRGHLSYEQYF
TRBV5-1	TRBJ1-2	NA	NA	TGCGCCAGCAGCGTAGATACCTCGGGACCGCTCTATGGCTACACCTTC	CASSVDTSGPLYGYTF
TRBV30	TRBJ2-1	TRBD2	NA	TGTGCCTGGAGGACTAGCGGGAGTAGGAATGAGCAGTTCTTC	CAWRTSGSRNEQFF
TRBV27	TRBJ2-7	NA	NA	TGTGCCAGCAGAAAAGGACAGCTCTACGAGCAGTACTTC	CASRKGQLYEQYF
TRBV27	TRBJ1-4	NA	NA	TGTGCCAGCAAACTAGGAGGGACTAATGAAAAACTGTTTTTT	CASKLGGTNEKLFF
TRBV11-2	TRBJ2-5	TRBD1	once	TGTGCCAGCAGCCCCGAAGGGACAGGGGGTAAGGAGACCCAGTACTTC	CASSPEGTGGKETQYF
TRBV7-6	TRBJ2-7	NA	NA	TGTGCCAGCAGCCACTCGACAGGAGCCTACGAGCAGTACTTC	CASSHSTGAYEQYF
TRBV14	TRBJ2-1	NA	NA	TGTGCCAGCAGTGGTCGGCCTTGGGGCAATGAGCAGTTCTTC	CASSGRPWGNEQFF
TRBV5-1	TRBJ1-6	NA	NA	TGCGCCAGCAGCATGGGCGAGGGAGCAGTTTCACCCCTCCACTTT	CASSMGEGAVSPLHF
TRBV7-3	TRBJ2-3	TRBD2	NA	TGTGCCAGCAGCTTAGCGGGAGGGCGAGCAGATACGCAGTATTTT	CASSLAGGRADTQYF
TRBV9	TRBJ1-3	TRBD1	once	TGTGCCAGCAGCGTAGCTGGCAGGGGGTATGGAAACACCATATATTTT	CASSVAGRGYGNTIYF
TRBV28	TRBJ2-7	NA	NA	TGTGCCAGCAGTTTAACGGGGTACAGCGACGAGCAGTACTTC	CASSLTGYSDEQYF
TRBV30	TRBJ2-2	TRBD2	few	TGTGCCTGGAGCCCGGGACTAGCGGCCCTCACCGGGGAGCTGTTTTTT	CAWSPGLAALTGELFF
TRBV7-9	TRBJ2-7	NA	once	TGTGCCAGCAGCAGGGAGGCTGGAATCTACGAGCAGTACTTC	CASSREAGIYEQYF
TRBV9	TRBJ2-2	NA	NA	TGTGCCAGCAGCCCGACAGGGCGGGGGACCGGGGAGCTGTTTTTT	CASSPTGRGTGELFF
TRBV15	TRBJ2-2	TRBD1	NA	TGTGCCACTACTCTACACAGACCCATGACAGGGGACGGGAACACCGGGGAGCTGTTTTTT	CATTLHRPMTGDGNTGELFF